This note documents a single T cell receptor (beta chain) sequence. These data are taken from a study of blood T cell repertoires in COVID-19. Study-level information: Nucleic acid was either cDNA or gDNA, and it came from T cells, B-cell-depleted T cells, or PBMCs.

Original data processing: Amplifying reference gene primers gave estimates of nucleated cell counts. Data came from immunoSEQ multiplex PCR; TCRdb stores just in-frame clones and leaves some out. D and trimming come from the DNA, and the V and J calls and clone size come from that table. The sample lists 150,000 or so clones, roughly 80% occurring once. The CDR3 loop spans 18 amino acids. Enrolment of Seattle patients took place during active infection, and they were followed longitudinally. Sequencing was done on a sample of peripheral blood. The V call is TRBV12-1, the J call TRBJ2-5; no check of the table's D call, TRBD2, against the DNA was made. TRBV12-1 is tagged as a pseudogene. The clonotype was recovered from a woman aged 70-85 years with COVID-19, enrolled during active disease. The DNA for the CDR3 is TGTGCCAGCAGCTCTCGGACTAGCGGGGGGCATCGTCAAGAGACCCAGTACTTC. The encoded protein is CASSSRTSGGHRQETQYF.